This T cell receptor (beta chain) comes out of a study of blood T cell repertoires in COVID-19. The germline gives CDR1 MDHEN, CDR2 SYDVKM. Trimming left V 6 bases short and J 4 bases short, with 18 bases between. This CDR3 contains 16 residues. Assay used: immunoSEQ multiplex PCR; TCRdb lists only in-frame clones, some missing. The sample has roughly 200,000 clones, 81% seen once; the top ten hold approximately 10%. This TCR derives from a middle-aged woman with COVID-19, enrolled during active disease. Specimen: peripheral blood. The V call is TRBV28, the J call TRBJ1-4; D may be TRBD1 (6 bases). DNA for the CDR3: TGTGCCAGCAGAACAATCCGACAGGCCGTTAATGAAAAACTGTTTTTT. It yields the protein CASRTIRQAVNEKLFF.